Shown below are 17 T cell receptor beta chains from a single sample sequenced in a study of metastatic and nonmetastatic thyroid tumors. TCRdb recomputed clones from the PCR reads via MiXCR. The sample yields some 35,000 clones, around 30% seen once. Prior to thyroid surgery, none of the patients had received any treatment. The specimen was blood. All receptors come from a male donor with papillary thyroid cancer or a benign thyroid nodule (not recorded which). Some clones in this sample may be carry-over from other donors' samples.

A few counts support this clone. The V call is TRBV28, the J call TRBJ2-1, with 9 positions matching TRBD2. The CDR3 runs to 16 residues. V shed 2 bases and J 3 bases; nucleotides not matched to a gene: 5. Per the germline V gene, CDR1 is MDHEN and CDR2 is SYDVKM. CDR3 sequence: CASSLGSGGYYNEQFF. The CDR3 nucleotides read TGTGCCAGCAGTTTAGGGAGCGGGGGGTACTACAATGAGCAGTTCTTC. Based on the CDR3 plus reference TRBV28 and TRBJ2-1, the full variable domain is DVKVTQSSRYLVKRTGEKVFLECVQDMDHENMFWYRQDPGLGLRLIYFSYDVKMKEKGDIPEGYSVSREKKERFSLILESASTNQTSMYLCASSLGSGGYYNEQFFGPGTRLTVL.

Many counts were recorded for this clone. The rearrangement uses TRBV7-3 and TRBJ2-1, with D unclear. Between the trimmed V and J ends, which lost 2 bases and 0 bases, there was a span of 8 bases. Per the germline V gene, CDR1 is SGHTA and CDR2 is FQGTGA. CDR3 length equals 15 residues. The DNA for the CDR3 is TGTGCCAGCAGCTTACAGGCGAACTCCTACAATGAGCAGTTCTTC. This encodes CASSLQANSYNEQFF. Using reference TRBV7-3 and TRBJ2-1 for the parts outside the CDR3, the full variable domain is GAGVSQTPSNKVTEKGKYVELRCDPISGHTALYWYRQSLGQGPEFLIYFQGTGAADDSGLPNDRFFAVRPEGSVSTLKIQRTERGDSAVYLCASSLQANSYNEQFFGPGTRLTVL.

Judged by abundance, this clone is medium-sized. The chain links TRBV28 to TRBJ2-7; tentatively, D is TRBD2 (5 bases). The germline V and J ends were trimmed by 5 bases and 3 bases, with 23 bases remaining between them. Germline lookup yields CDR1 MDHEN and CDR2 SYDVKM. The CDR3 contains 17 residues. CDR3 nucleotides: TGTGCCAGCAGTGACCCTCGAGGGCCCCAAACCTACTACGAGCAGTACTTC. Translated: CASSDPRGPQTYYEQYF.

In this sample, this clone turned up many times. V and J are TRBV5-1 and TRBJ2-1; no clear D gene. Germline CDR1 is SGHRS and CDR2 is YFSETQ. This CDR3 contains 15 residues. V lost 0 bases, J lost 6 bases, and 13 bases lay in between. CDR3 in amino acids: CASSLGGVRFNEQFF. In DNA form, the CDR3 reads TGCGCCAGCAGCTTGGGAGGTGTCCGTTTCAATGAGCAGTTCTTC.

Many counts were recorded for this clone. V is TRBV20-1 and J is TRBJ2-5; 16 nucleotides align to TRBD2. The V gene's germline CDR1 is DFQATT and CDR2 SNEGSKA (reference sequence). V trimming: 8 bases; J trimming: 4 bases; junction bases outside the gene matches: 16. The CDR3 is 18 amino acids. In DNA form, the CDR3 reads TGCAGTTTCAAACTACCGGGACTAGCGGGAGGGCCGGGAGAGACCCAGTACTTC. This gives the protein CSFKLPGLAGGPGETQYF.

This clone has a handful of counts. The rearrangement uses TRBV20-1 and TRBJ2-6; D uncertain. Per germline, CDR1 DFQATT and CDR2 SNEGSKA (reference sequence). V was clipped by 6 bases and J by 0 bases, with 6 bases between them. The CDR3 totals 13 residues. Here the CDR3 DNA reads TGCAGTGCCATTAACTCTGGGGCCAACGTCCTGACTTTC. Protein: CSAINSGANVLTF.

This clone was observed many times. The chain couples TRBV18 to TRBJ2-2, with 7 bases fitting TRBD1. The J segment lost 4 bases and the V segment lost 4 bases, leaving 6 bases of the junction unmatched. Germline V lookup: CDR1 KGHSH, CDR2 LQKENI. The CDR3 is 15 amino acids. DNA for the CDR3: TGTGCCAGCTCACAGGCTAGGGGGCCCACCGGGGAGCTGTTTTTT. Translating gives CASSQARGPTGELFF. The variable domain in full, completed from reference TRBV18 and TRBJ2-2, reads NAGVMQNPRHLVRRRGQEARLRCSPMKGHSHVYWYRQLPEEGLKFMVYLQKENIIDESGMPKERFSAEFPKEGPSILRIQQVVRGDSAAYFCASSQARGPTGELFFGEGSRLTVL.

The chain is built from TRBV5-6 and TRBJ1-1; 10 bases fit TRBD1. Per the germline V gene, CDR1 is SGHDT and CDR2 is YYEEEE. Trimming at V came to 4 bases and at J to 1 base, leaving 1 base not matched to a gene. The CDR3 has 14 residues. The CDR3 loop is CASSRDRGNTEAFF. The CDR3 nucleotides read TGTGCCAGCAGCCGGGACAGGGGGAACACTGAAGCTTTCTTT.

J is TRBJ2-3 and V is TRBV19, with 8 bases identical to TRBD2. Germline V CDR1 and CDR2: LNHDA, SQIVND (reference sequence). V shed 6 bases, J shed 5 bases, and the junction held 7 bases outside the gene matches. This CDR3 spans 14 amino acids. CDR3 loop: CASRIGGAEDTQYF. DNA of the CDR3: TGTGCCAGTAGAATCGGGGGGGCCGAAGATACGCAGTATTTT. The complete variable domain, with remaining parts taken from reference TRBV19 and TRBJ2-3, reads DGGITQSPKYLFRKEGQNVTLSCEQNLNHDAMYWYRQDPGQGLRLIYYSQIVNDFQKGDIAEGYSVSREKKESFPLTVTSAQKNPTAFYLCASRIGGAEDTQYFGPGTRLTVL.

This clone has just a few counts. The V gene is TRBV6-5, the J gene TRBJ2-5; 8 nucleotides line up with TRBD2. V was clipped by 2 bases and J by 5 bases; unmatched bases: 4. CDR3 size: 14 residues. Germline assignment: CDR1 MNHEY and CDR2 SVGAGI. Here the CDR3 reads CASSYRREGETQYF. The CDR3 coding sequence is TGTGCCAGCAGTTACAGACGGGAGGGGGAGACCCAGTACTTC.

The V and J genes are TRBV6-1 and TRBJ2-5; D uncertain. The CDR3 loop spans 15 amino acids. V was cut by 6 bases and J by 2 bases, with 16 bases left in between. Germline V gene lookup returns CDR1 MNHNS and CDR2 SASEGT. The CDR3 DNA reads as TGTGCCAGCAGCTCTAGGACGGACCCACAAGAGACCCAGTACTTC. Amino acid sequence: CASSSRTDPQETQYF.

The chain is built from TRBV5-1 and TRBJ1-5, with 7 bases matching TRBD1. Germline CDR1 is SGHRS and CDR2 is YFSETQ. The CDR3 contains 15 residues. Trimming took 4 bases from V and 1 from J; bases not matched to a gene: 5. The CDR3 reads CASSASGGSNQPQHF. CDR3 DNA sequence: TGCGCCAGCAGCGCGTCAGGGGGAAGCAATCAGCCCCAGCATTTT.

In this sample, this clone turned up many times. The chain is built from TRBV7-8 and TRBJ1-2, with a weak D call TRBD1 (5 bases). V was pared by 3 bases and J by 0 bases, with 11 bases between. There are 15 residues in the CDR3. CDR1 SGHVS and CDR2 FQNEAQ come from the germline V gene. The CDR3 DNA is TGTGCCAGCAGCTTGACAGTTTCGGCTAACTATGGCTACACCTTC. As protein: CASSLTVSANYGYTF. The whole variable domain, filled in from reference TRBV7-8 and TRBJ1-2, reads GAGVSQSPRYKVAKRGQDVALRCDPISGHVSLFWYQQALGQGPEFLTYFQNEAQLDKSGLPSDRFFAERPEGSVSTLKIQRTQQEDSAVYLCASSLTVSANYGYTFGSGTRLTVV.

The chain couples TRBV7-8 to TRBJ2-7, with TRBD1 as a possible D gene (5 bases). This CDR3 has 13 residues. Trimming took off 5 bases at V and 3 bases at J, with 11 bases between the two ends. Per the germline V gene, CDR1 is SGHVS and CDR2 is FQNEAQ. DNA for the CDR3: TGTGCCAGCAGCCCAGACAGAATCTACGAGCAGTACTTC. Translating it yields CASSPDRIYEQYF. Complete variable domain (other parts from reference TRBV7-8 and TRBJ2-7): GAGVSQSPRYKVAKRGQDVALRCDPISGHVSLFWYQQALGQGPEFLTYFQNEAQLDKSGLPSDRFFAERPEGSVSTLKIQRTQQEDSAVYLCASSPDRIYEQYFGPGTRLTVT.

In its sample, this clone was seen a few times. The rearrangement joins TRBV12-3 or TRBV12-4 to TRBJ1-2; D not certain. This CDR3 comprises 13 residues. The V end was cut by 3 bases, the J end by 4 bases, with 9 bases between. CDR3 loop: CASSFGRTYGYTF. The CDR3 nucleotides read TGTGCCAGCAGTTTTGGACGGACCTATGGCTACACCTTC.

Relative to its sample, this clone is medium-sized. V usage is TRBV11-3 and J usage is TRBJ2-7; 11 bases map to TRBD1. CDR1 and CDR2 (germline): SGHNT, YENEEA. The CDR3 contains 17 residues. Losses at the gene ends were 2 bases for V and 2 bases for J; bases not matched to a gene: 8. CDR3 in amino acids: CASSLLSPGQGAYEQYF. In nucleotides, the CDR3 is TGTGCCAGCAGCTTACTTTCTCCGGGACAGGGGGCCTACGAGCAGTACTTC.

This clone appeared many times. This rearrangement joins TRBV29-1 to TRBJ2-1; 9 nucleotides match TRBD2. V lost 4 bases to trimming and J lost 7 bases; unmatched junction nucleotides: 8. Germline values: CDR1 SQVTM, CDR2 ANQGSEA. The CDR3 consists of 14 residues. The CDR3: CSVAFTSGLNEQFF. The CDR3 DNA reads as TGCAGCGTTGCGTTCACTAGCGGGTTGAATGAGCAGTTCTTC.